These 12 T cell receptor beta chains were all obtained from the same sample, sequenced in a study of blood T cell repertoires in COVID-19. Clones were sequenced by immunoSEQ multiplex PCR, and TCRdb holds only the in-frame ones, with some missing. The sample holds around 150,000 clones; about nine tenths are singletons and the top ten take roughly a tenth. The sequenced sample consisted of peripheral blood. These receptors were obtained from a man aged 50 or older with active or convalescent COVID-19.

The genes are TRBV18 and TRBJ1-1; TRBD1 matches at 7 bases. J was trimmed by 1 base and V by 4 bases; bases with no gene match: 3. CDR1 and CDR2 (germline): KGHSH, LQKENI. CDR3 size: 14 residues. Here the CDR3 reads CASSRDRGNTEAFF. In DNA, the CDR3 is TGTGCCAGCTCACGGGACAGAGGGAACACTGAAGCTTTCTTT.

The V gene is TRBV27, the J gene TRBJ2-7, with 13 nucleotides matching TRBD2. Germline V lookup: CDR1 MNHEY, CDR2 SMNVEV (reference sequence). This CDR3 contains 15 residues. Unmatched junction bases numbered 8, after V lost 5 bases and J lost 7 bases. The CDR3 sequence is CASSPWTSGSREQYF. The CDR3 nucleotides are TGTGCCAGCAGTCCGTGGACTAGCGGGAGTAGGGAGCAGTACTTC.

This sequence joins TRBV21-1 and TRBJ1-5; the table assigns TRBD1, which was not confirmed against the DNA. TRBV21-1 is assigned pseudogene status. CDR3 length: 19 amino acids. The CDR3 coding sequence is TGTGCCAGCAGCAAATCCTTTCCTTTACAGATTTATAGCAATCAGCCCCAGCATTTT. Amino acids: CASSKSFPLQIYSNQPQHF.

This clone appeared once. V is TRBV19 and J is TRBJ2-5; D is possibly TRBD1 (6 bases). Germline lookup yields CDR1 LNHDA and CDR2 SQIVND (reference sequence). V lost 9 bases, J lost 0 bases, and 8 bases lay in between. The CDR3 totals 12 residues. As DNA, the CDR3 is TGTGCCAGCGGACAGTACCAAGAGACCCAGTACTTC. Its translation: CASGQYQETQYF.

J is TRBJ1-6 and V is TRBV29-1; no firm D call. The germline gives CDR1 SQVTM, CDR2 ANQGSEA. The CDR3 sequence is 12 residues long. V lost 6 bases and J 7 bases, leaving 10 bases between the germline ends. In nucleotides, the CDR3 is TGCAGCGTCGGGGAGCTCAATTCACCCCTCCACTTT. Residues: CSVGELNSPLHF. Looking up the rest from reference TRBV29-1 and TRBJ1-6 gives the full variable domain: SAVISQKPSRDICQRGTSLTIQCQVDSQVTMMFWYRQQPGQSLTLIATANQGSEATYESGFVIDKFPISRPNLTFSTLTVSNMSPEDSSIYLCSVGELNSPLHFGNGTRLTVT.

The J gene is TRBJ2-3, the V gene TRBV5-1; no firm D call. The CDR3 is 16 amino acids. Trimming pared 0 bases from V and 2 bases from J, leaving 13 bases between. Per the germline V gene, CDR1 is SGHRS and CDR2 is YFSETQ. For the CDR3, the DNA is TGCGCCAGCAGCTTGGTGTCACACAAGATCACAGATACGCAGTATTTT. This gives the protein CASSLVSHKITDTQYF.

This clone was seen once. The gene calls are TRBV12-3 or TRBV12-4 and TRBJ2-1, with D possibly matching TRBD2 (5 bases). Trimming left V 5 bases short and J 5 bases short, with 10 bases between. This CDR3 spans 13 amino acids. The CDR3: CASSVDYHNEQFF. CDR3 DNA: TGTGCCAGCAGTGTCGACTACCACAATGAGCAGTTCTTC.

The chain combines TRBV5-6 with TRBJ2-1; 8 nucleotides agree with TRBD2. Germline CDR1 reads SGHDT; CDR2 reads YYEEEE. This CDR3 contains 13 residues. V lost 7 bases to trimming and J lost 7 bases; unmatched junction nucleotides: 7. CDR3 in amino acids: CASGRLAGNEQFF. CDR3 sequence (DNA): TGTGCCAGCGGCAGGTTAGCGGGAAATGAGCAGTTCTTC.

CDR3 in DNA: TGTGCCAGCAGCCAAGCTCTAGCGGGAGGGGCCGACACCGGGGAGCTGTTTTTT. Amino acids: CASSQALAGGADTGELFF. This chain links TRBV4-2 with TRBJ2-2, with 12 positions matching TRBD2. V shed 1 base, J shed 3 bases, and the junction held 6 bases outside the gene matches. Germline CDR1 reads LGHNA; CDR2 reads YNFKEQ. The length of the CDR3 is 18 residues.

The chain links TRBV6-5 to TRBJ1-2; TRBD1 agrees at 7 bases. The CDR3 spans 13 residues. CDR1 and CDR2 (germline): MNHEY, SVGAGI. J gave up 2 bases and V 6 bases, and 3 bases lay outside the gene matches. CDR3 protein: CASSLTGNYGYTF. Here the CDR3 DNA reads TGTGCCAGCAGCTTGACAGGGAACTATGGCTACACCTTC.

The DNA for the CDR3 is TGTGCCAGCAGCCGAGTCGGGAGAGGGTCCTACAATGAGCAGTTCTTC. It yields the protein CASSRVGRGSYNEQFF. The V gene is TRBV5-6, the J gene TRBJ2-1; D might be TRBD2 (6 bases). With 4 bases removed from V and 1 base from J, the gap between germline ends came to 15 bases. CDR1 and CDR2 from the germline V gene are SGHDT and YYEEEE. The CDR3 is 16 amino acids.

This chain links TRBV10-3 with TRBJ2-3; possibly TRBD1 for D (5 bases). V was trimmed by 4 bases and J by 1 base, leaving 6 bases between them. The CDR3 has 13 residues. Germline values: CDR1 ENHRY, CDR2 SYGVKD. CDR3 loop: CAISVRGTDTQYF. The CDR3 DNA follows: TGTGCCATCAGTGTCAGGGGCACAGATACGCAGTATTTT.